Below, one T cell receptor beta chain is given with its context. TCRdb re-called the 5' RACE reads with MiXCR, one entry per CDR3 protein. Of some 500,000 distinct CDR3 sequences in the sample, approximately 15% are singletons; the top ten hold 0.4% to 0.55%. This entry belongs to a study of identical twins. The same sample was also used in a study of yellow fever vaccine responses in identical twins. That paper notes: Reportedly, twins' vaccine T cell responses looked partly convergent and partly personalized.

The sequence was collected from a woman under 30 in good health. The sample comprised CD4+ T cells sorted from blood.

The CDR3 nucleotides are TGCAGCGTAAAAAGGGGGCCGGACAATGAGCAGTTCTTC. Protein product: CSVKRGPDNEQFF. J is TRBJ2-1 and V is TRBV29-1, with 7 bases matching TRBD1. This CDR3 comprises 13 residues. The J segment lost 5 bases and the V segment lost 6 bases, leaving 7 bases of the junction unmatched. CDR1 SQVTM and CDR2 ANQGSEA come from the germline V gene.